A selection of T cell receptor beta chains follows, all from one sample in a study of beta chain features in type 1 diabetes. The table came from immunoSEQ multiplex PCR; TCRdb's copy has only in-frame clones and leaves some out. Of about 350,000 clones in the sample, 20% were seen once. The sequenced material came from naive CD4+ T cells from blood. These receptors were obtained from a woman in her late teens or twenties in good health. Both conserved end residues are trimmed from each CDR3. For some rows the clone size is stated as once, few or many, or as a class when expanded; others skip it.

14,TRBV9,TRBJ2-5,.,ASNLRGGGAGETQY
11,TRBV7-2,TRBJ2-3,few,ASSPSDGRKSY
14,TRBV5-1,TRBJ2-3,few,ASSYSGATSTDTQY
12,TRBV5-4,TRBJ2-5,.,ASSFTGAQETQY
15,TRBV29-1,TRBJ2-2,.,SVLRPGKMVSTGELF
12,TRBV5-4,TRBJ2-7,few,ASSPPGSSYEQY
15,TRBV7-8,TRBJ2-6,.,ASSLVRTGSGANVLT
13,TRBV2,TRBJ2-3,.,ASSVRTGAADTQY
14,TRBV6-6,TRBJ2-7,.,ASSYSPRGSDYEQY
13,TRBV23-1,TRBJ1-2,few,ASSQTGTGGVGYT